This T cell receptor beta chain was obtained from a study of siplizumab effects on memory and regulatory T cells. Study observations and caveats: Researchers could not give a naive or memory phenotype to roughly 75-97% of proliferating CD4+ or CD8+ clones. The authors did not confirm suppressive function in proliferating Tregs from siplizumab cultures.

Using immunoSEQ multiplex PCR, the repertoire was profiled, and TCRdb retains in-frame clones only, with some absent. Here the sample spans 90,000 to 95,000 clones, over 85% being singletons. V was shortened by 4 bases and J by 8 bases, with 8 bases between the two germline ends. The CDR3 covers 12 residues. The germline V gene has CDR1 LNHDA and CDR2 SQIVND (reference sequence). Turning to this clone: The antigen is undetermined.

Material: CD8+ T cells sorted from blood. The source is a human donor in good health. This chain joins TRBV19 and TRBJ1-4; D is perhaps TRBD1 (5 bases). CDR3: CASSNDREKLFF. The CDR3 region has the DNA TGTGCCAGTAGTAACGACAGAGAAAAACTGTTTTTT.